Listed below are T cell receptor beta chains from one sample, sequenced in a study of CD8 T cells in ankylosing spondylitis. TCRdb passed the 5' RACE reads through MiXCR, listing each CDR3 protein once. The table lists around 300,000 distinct CDR3 sequences, 11% of them singletons. Source material: blood, either unsorted or a sorted T cell fraction (not recorded which). Source of these receptors: a female donor with ankylosing spondylitis or in good health (not recorded which). The CDR3 runs from the conserved cysteine through the conserved F or W. D genes are given only for firm matches. Only part of the rows carry a size: once, few, many, or a class if the clone is expanded.

V gene	J gene	clone size	D gene	CDR3 DNA	CDR3 protein
TRBV5-1	TRBJ2-2	many	-	TGCGCCAGCAGCTTCGACAGAAACACCGGGGAGCTGTTTTTT	CASSFDRNTGELFF
TRBV12-3/TRBV12-4	TRBJ2-7	-	TRBD1	TGTGCCAGCAGTGCCGGGACAGGTCCCCCTGTCGACGAGAAGTACTTC	CASSAGTGPPVDEKYF
TRBV20-1	TRBJ2-3	once	TRBD2	TGCAGTGTTGGTGGGAGGGTAGATACGCAGTATTTT	CSVGGRVDTQYF
TRBV7-6	TRBJ2-1	many	-	TGTGCCAGCAGCGAATGGGGGAGAAACAATGAGCAGTTCTTC	CASSEWGRNNEQFF
TRBV20-1	TRBJ2-5	many	TRBD2	TGCAGTGCTCGGACTAGCGGTTCCCAAGAGACCCAGTACTTC	CSARTSGSQETQYF
TRBV7-3	TRBJ2-2	few	TRBD2	TGTGCCAGCAGCTTAATCCCCCGGTCTAGCGGGGGAACCGGGGAGCTGTTTTTT	CASSLIPRSSGGTGELFF
TRBV5-6	TRBJ2-5	-	-	TGTGCCAGCAGTCCGGGATCCCCTTCGGAGACCCAGTACTTC	CASSPGSPSETQYF
TRBV7-2	TRBJ2-7	few	-	TGTGCCAGCAGCCCTGGCGCACTGGAGCAGTACTTC	CASSPGALEQYF
TRBV5-6	TRBJ1-1	few	-	TGTGCCAGCAGCTTGGCGGCGGTGGGCACTGAAGCTTTCTTT	CASSLAAVGTEAFF
TRBV11-2	TRBJ2-1	few	-	TGTGCCAGCAGCCTCCATGCCGACTCCGAGAAGTTCTTC	CASSLHADSEKFF
TRBV14	TRBJ1-5	many	-	TGTGCCAGCAGCCAAGGCAGGACCCTTAATCAGCCCCAGCATTTT	CASSQGRTLNQPQHF
TRBV5-1	TRBJ2-3	many	-	TGCGCCAGCAGCTTCCACTACACAGATACGCAGTATTTT	CASSFHYTDTQYF
TRBV29-1	TRBJ1-1	many	TRBD1	TGCAGCGTGGGGGACAGGGGGACTGAAGCTTTCTTT	CSVGDRGTEAFF
TRBV3-1	TRBJ2-2	-	-	TGTGCCAGCAGCCAAGGGACAGTTACCGGGGAGCTGTTTTTT	CASSQGTVTGELFF
TRBV12-3/TRBV12-4	TRBJ2-1	-	TRBD2	TGTGCCAGCAGTTTAGCGGGGACTAGCGGGGCTCCCAATGAGCAGTTCTTC	CASSLAGTSGAPNEQFF
TRBV18	TRBJ2-1	few	TRBD2	TGTGCCAGCTCACGGCGGACTAGCGGGCGCTCCAACAATGAGCAGTTCTTC	CASSRRTSGRSNNEQFF
TRBV20-1	TRBJ1-2	many	-	TGCAGTGCTAATCCAGCTAAGGGATTAGGATATGGCTACACCTTC	CSANPAKGLGYGYTF
TRBV6-2/TRBV6-3	TRBJ2-1	-	TRBD2	TGTGCCAGCAGCCCTCATCTCAGAGGACTAGCTGGTGAGCAGTTCTTC	CASSPHLRGLAGEQFF
TRBV29-1	TRBJ1-3	many	-	TGCAGCGTAGGAGTATCGTCTGGAAACACCATATATTTT	CSVGVSSGNTIYF
TRBV20-1	TRBJ2-7	few	TRBD1	TGCAGTGCGCTCCGGGACAGGGGCTACGAGCAGTACTTC	CSALRDRGYEQYF
TRBV12-3/TRBV12-4	TRBJ2-1	-	-	TGTGCCAGCAGTTTAAATGAAGGGGAGAGGCAGTTCTTC	CASSLNEGERQFF
TRBV7-2	TRBJ2-5	-	-	TGTGCCAGCAGCCTGGACTCAAGCAGGGTGGAGACCCAGTACTTC	CASSLDSSRVETQYF
TRBV20-1	TRBJ2-7	-	-	TGCAGTGCTAGTGTAAGGGAGCTTGAGCAGTACTTC	CSASVRELEQYF
TRBV10-3	TRBJ2-6	-	-	TGTGCCACCCCGGACAACTCTGGGGCCAACGTCCTGACTTTC	CATPDNSGANVLTF
TRBV20-1	TRBJ2-6	many	-	TGCAGTGCTAGCCCGATTAGCTCTGGGGCCAACGTCCTGACTTTC	CSASPISSGANVLTF
TRBV3-1	TRBJ1-3	many	-	TGTGCCAGCAGCCAACCGCAGGCAGTAGGAAACACCATATATTTT	CASSQPQAVGNTIYF
TRBV7-8	TRBJ1-3	-	TRBD1	TGTGCCAGCAGCCGGAAGGGACAGATAGGTGGAAACACCATATATTTT	CASSRKGQIGGNTIYF
TRBV25-1	TRBJ2-5	-	TRBD2	TGTGCCAGCAGCAGCGGGGGCGCTCTTCGTGAGACCCAGTACTTC	CASSSGGALRETQYF
TRBV6-5	TRBJ2-1	many	TRBD2	TGTGCCAGCGGCCAAGGGGCGGGGGGAATGTTCTTC	CASGQGAGGMFF
TRBV11-2	TRBJ2-5	few	-	TGTGCCAGCAGCTTAGATCGGGGCAAAGGAGAGACCCAGTACTTC	CASSLDRGKGETQYF
TRBV11-1	TRBJ2-2	-	TRBD2	TGTGCCAGCAGCACCGGGACTAGCGGGAGTACATCCTCCGGGGAGCTGCTTTTT	CASSTGTSGSTSSGELLF
TRBV20-1	TRBJ1-1	-	-	TGCAGTGCTAGAGACGCCGGGGGCCAGAAGGAAGCTTTCTTT	CSARDAGGQKEAFF
TRBV7-2	TRBJ2-7	many	-	TGTGCCAGCAGCTTACTGGCGGAGCCCTCCTACGAGCAGTACTTC	CASSLLAEPSYEQYF
TRBV5-5	TRBJ1-5	few	-	TGTGCCAGCAGCTTGGGAGAGAATCAGCCCCAGCATTTT	CASSLGENQPQHF
TRBV12-3/TRBV12-4	TRBJ1-2	-	TRBD1	TGTGCCAGCAGTTCCCGGACAGGGAATAACTATGGCGACTCCTTC	CASSSRTGNNYGDSF
TRBV27	TRBJ2-3	-	TRBD2	TGTGCCAGCAGTTTTGGGACTAGCGGGACTCCAGTTACGCAGTATTTT	CASSFGTSGTPVTQYF
TRBV20-1	TRBJ1-6	many	-	TGCAGTGCTAGAGAGCGCCCGATCTATAATTCACCCCTCCACTTT	CSARERPIYNSPLHF
TRBV9	TRBJ2-3	many	-	TGTGCCAGCAGCCCCTGGGGTGCAGATACGCAGTATTTT	CASSPWGADTQYF
TRBV7-8	TRBJ2-7	many	-	TGTGCCAGCAGCTTGGGCGGGTCTGGATACGAGCAGTACTTC	CASSLGGSGYEQYF
TRBV7-9	TRBJ2-2	few	-	TGTGCCAGCAGCTCCCACGCCAAGGGGTCCCACACCGGGGAGCTGTTTTTT	CASSSHAKGSHTGELFF
TRBV7-2	TRBJ2-3	-	-	TGTGCCAGCAGCTATCAGAGGGGCGGCCGAGGAACAGATACGCAGTATTTT	CASSYQRGGRGTDTQYF
TRBV9	TRBJ1-3	few	-	TGTGCCAGCAGCGTAGGTGGAAACACCATATATTTT	CASSVGGNTIYF
TRBV6-2/TRBV6-3	TRBJ2-1	few	-	TGTGCCAGCAGTTACGGGGATAGCGGCTACAATGAGCAGTTCTTC	CASSYGDSGYNEQFF
TRBV2	TRBJ2-6	many	TRBD2	TGTGCCAGCAGTGTCGCGGGAGGCTCTGGGGCCAACGTCCTGACTTTC	CASSVAGGSGANVLTF
TRBV20-1	TRBJ2-3	-	-	TGCAGTGCTAGACTGCGAGAGGGGGGGGGAAGTGCGCAGTATTTT	CSARLREGGGSAQYF
TRBV20-1	TRBJ1-1	many	-	TGCAGTGCCACTGGACAGTGGAAGAACACTGAAGCTTTCTTT	CSATGQWKNTEAFF
TRBV5-1	TRBJ1-4	many	TRBD1	TGCGCCTCCACTTTACGCCCGGGACAGGGGGAAGAAAAACTGTTTTTT	CASTLRPGQGEEKLFF
TRBV12-3/TRBV12-4	TRBJ2-2	-	-	TGTGCCAGCAGAGATCCGGGGGCAGAGCCTTACTTCACCGGGGAGCTGTTTTTT	CASRDPGAEPYFTGELFF
TRBV5-1	TRBJ2-7	few	TRBD1	TGCGCCAGCAGCTCCAGGACAGGGTACGAGCAGTACTTC	CASSSRTGYEQYF
TRBV12-3/TRBV12-4	TRBJ2-2	many	-	TGTGCCAGCAGAGGGACCGAAAACACCGGGGAGCTGTTTTTT	CASRGTENTGELFF
TRBV5-5	TRBJ2-3	few	TRBD2	TGTGCCAGCAGGCGACTAGCAAGCGCAGATACGCAGTATTTT	CASRRLASADTQYF
TRBV5-1	TRBJ2-2	many	-	TGCGCCAGCAGTGCGACCGGGACGGCGAACACCGGGGAGCTGTTTTTT	CASSATGTANTGELFF
TRBV12-3/TRBV12-4	TRBJ2-3	many	-	TGTGCCAGCACCCGTCGCCGCACAGATACGCAGTATTTT	CASTRRRTDTQYF